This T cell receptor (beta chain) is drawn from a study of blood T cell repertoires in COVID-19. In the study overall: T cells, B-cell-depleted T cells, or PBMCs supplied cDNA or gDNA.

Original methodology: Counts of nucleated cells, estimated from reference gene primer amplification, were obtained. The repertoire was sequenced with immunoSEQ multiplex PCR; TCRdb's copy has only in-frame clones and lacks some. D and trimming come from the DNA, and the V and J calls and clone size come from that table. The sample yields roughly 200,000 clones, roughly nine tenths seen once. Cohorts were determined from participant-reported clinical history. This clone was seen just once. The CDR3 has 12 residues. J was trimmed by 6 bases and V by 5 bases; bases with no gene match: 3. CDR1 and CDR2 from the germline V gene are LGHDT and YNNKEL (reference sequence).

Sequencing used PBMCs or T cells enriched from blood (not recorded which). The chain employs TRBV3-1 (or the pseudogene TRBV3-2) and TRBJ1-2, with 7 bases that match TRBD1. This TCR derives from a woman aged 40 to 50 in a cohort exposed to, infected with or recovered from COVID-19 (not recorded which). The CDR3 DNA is TGTGCCAGCAGCGAGGACAGGAATGGCTACACCTTC. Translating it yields CASSEDRNGYTF.